A single T cell receptor (beta chain) is shown here with its context. Its specificity is not known. This record comes from a study of OX40 agonist ivuxolimab in advanced cancers. Looking at the study overall: Hepatocellular carcinoma, melanoma, renal cell or head and neck cancer was diagnosed in the dose-escalation patients. Study-level results: With doses of 0.1-3.0 mg/kg, partial responders showed among the lowest clonal expansion.

The CDR3 consists of 14 residues. With 8 bases removed from V and 2 bases from J, the gap between germline ends came to 14 bases. Germline CDR1 MDHEN, CDR2 SYDVKM. Produced via immunoSEQ multiplex PCR; TCRdb's table is partial and in-frame only. This table holds under 25,000 clones, approximately 71% found once. The chain joins TRBV28 to TRBJ2-3; tentatively, D is TRBD1 (6 bases). The specimen comprised CD4+ or CD8+ T cells sorted from blood, sampled in a trial of the OX40 agonist ivuxolimab. This clonotype was sampled from an adult with an advanced solid tumor such as melanoma, head and neck, liver or kidney cancer. DNA for the CDR3: TGTGCCAGCCGGACAGTCTTCGTCACAGATACGCAGTATTTT. Translated: CASRTVFVTDTQYF.